This entry is about one T cell receptor (beta chain). Its antigen is not identified. Amplification used 60 Vbeta primers and 13 Jbeta primers. Sequenced by immunoSEQ multiplex PCR; TCRdb stores in-frame clones only, minus some. Of 120,000 or so clones listed, less than 85% are singletons. These donors counted as nominally healthy when sampled, but unrecorded immune exposures were likely. The entry originates in a study of cytomegalovirus exposure and HLA in healthy donors. The germline gives CDR1 SEHNR, CDR2 FQNEAQ (reference sequence). The CDR3 spans 18 residues. Between the trimmed V and J ends, which lost 6 bases and 4 bases, there was a span of 27 bases. General observations from the study: A later analysis linked a missense variant in DCLRE1C to the trimming of TCR beta V and J genes. TCR association rates varied by HLA locus in a later analysis, with DRB1 highest and HLA-C lowest.

The clonotype was recovered from a man aged 25 to 40 in good health and CMV-seronegative. The genes are TRBV7-9 and TRBJ1-1; tentatively, D is TRBD1 (6 bases). The specimen was PBMCs. The CDR3 DNA reads TGTGCCAGCAGGGGGGAGGGGGTTCCGACAGTTAAAGCCACTGAAGCTTTCTTT. The encoded protein is CASRGEGVPTVKATEAFF. Drawing the rest from reference TRBV7-9 and TRBJ1-1, the complete variable domain is DTGVSQNPRHKITKRGQNVTFRCDPISEHNRLYWYRQTLGQGPEFLTYFQNEAQLEKSRLLSDRFSAERPKGSFSTLEIQRTEQGDSAMYLCASRGEGVPTVKATEAFFGQGTRLTVV.